The 23 T cell receptor beta chains presented below share a single source sample, sequenced in a study of blood T cell repertoires in COVID-19. Method: immunoSEQ multiplex PCR; TCRdb's copy keeps in-frame clones and lacks some. The sample carries 390,000 or so clones, less than 90% recorded once. Material for sequencing was PBMCs or T cells enriched from blood (not recorded which). The origin of the receptors is a woman in her fifties or sixties who had recovered from COVID-19.

The chain has TRBV4-1 and TRBJ1-5; TRBD1 aligns across 11 bases. CDR1 and CDR2 from the germline V gene are MGHRA and YSYEKL. V was pared by 0 bases and J by 6 bases, with 16 bases of the junction left unmatched. There are 20 residues in the CDR3. The CDR3: CASSQEGRDRGIVGRQPQHF. The CDR3 DNA reads TGCGCCAGCAGCCAAGAGGGCCGGGACAGGGGGATTGTAGGGCGTCAGCCCCAGCATTTT.

The chain carries TRBV19 and TRBJ2-3, with D hard to call. CDR1 is LNHDA, CDR2 SQIVND, per germline (reference sequence). The CDR3 sequence is 15 residues long. Trimming cost V 5 bases and J 2 bases, with 14 bases left between them. This CDR3 reads CASSPSARHTDTQYF. The CDR3 DNA is TGTGCCAGTAGTCCCTCAGCGCGCCACACAGATACGCAGTATTTT.

The chain recombines TRBV19 with TRBJ2-1; 13 positions match TRBD2. Germline V lookup: CDR1 LNHDA, CDR2 SQIVND (reference sequence). The CDR3 extends over 15 amino acids. V shed 9 bases and J 12 bases; nucleotides not matched to a gene: 14. Written as DNA, the CDR3 is TGTGCCAGCCGAGTCGGGGGACTAGCGGGAATCGGGCAGTTCTTC. This codes for CASRVGGLAGIGQFF.

V gene TRBV28 combines with J gene TRBJ2-1, with D unresolved. The CDR3 has 13 residues. The V gene's germline CDR1 is MDHEN and CDR2 SYDVKM. V was cut by 2 bases and J by 6 bases, with 8 bases left in between. CDR3 DNA sequence: TGTGCCAGCAGTTTAGAGGTTGGCAATGAGCAGTTCTTC. Translating gives CASSLEVGNEQFF.

The J gene is TRBJ2-3, the V gene TRBV20-1, with D perhaps TRBD1 (5 bases). CDR3 length: 12 residues. Germline CDR1 and CDR2: DFQATT and SNEGSKA (reference sequence). Trimming took 3 bases from V and 4 from J, leaving 8 bases between them. The CDR3 protein is CSASQGADTQYF. DNA for the CDR3: TGCAGTGCTAGTCAGGGCGCAGATACGCAGTATTTT.

There are a few counts of this clone. This rearrangement joins TRBV2 to TRBJ1-1; TRBD1 agrees at 8 bases. This CDR3 contains 19 residues. Unmatched junction bases numbered 24, after V lost 9 bases and J lost 3 bases. Germline CDR1 and CDR2: SNHLY and FYNNEI. The CDR3 sequence is CASGQGPDRGLGSDTEAFF. The CDR3 DNA sequence: TGTGCCAGTGGACAAGGGCCCGACAGGGGCCTCGGGTCGGACACTGAAGCTTTCTTT.

The rearrangement joins TRBV6-5 to TRBJ1-1, with D possibly being TRBD1 (5 bases). This CDR3 contains 11 residues. Germline V gives CDR1 MNHEY, CDR2 SVGAGI. The V and J ends lost 11 bases and 0 bases respectively, with 7 bases between them. Written as DNA, the CDR3 is TGTGCCGAAGGGGTGAACACTGAAGCTTTCTTT. It specifies CAEGVNTEAFF.

The V gene is TRBV24-1, the J gene TRBJ2-6; perhaps TRBD2 as D (5 bases). The CDR3 is made up of 18 amino acids. Germline lookup yields CDR1 KGHDR and CDR2 SFDVKD. V lost 4 bases, J lost 0 bases, and 15 bases lay in between. The DNA for the CDR3 is TGTGCCACCAGTGACCCGACCGGGGATATCTCTGGGGCCAACGTCCTGACTTTC. This sequence encodes CATSDPTGDISGANVLTF.

This rearrangement joins TRBV2 to TRBJ2-7, with 8 bases aligning to TRBD1. Germline values: CDR1 SNHLY, CDR2 FYNNEI. This CDR3 spans 13 amino acids. The junction had 2 bases not matched to a gene; V was cut back by 4 bases and J by 3 bases. The CDR3 loop reads CASSGDRNYEQYF. The CDR3 nucleotides read TGTGCCAGCAGTGGGGACAGGAACTACGAGCAGTACTTC.

Here the CDR3 reads CASSVETSYGYTF. The CDR3 nucleotides read TGTGCCAGCAGCGTGGAGACAAGCTATGGCTACACCTTC. The genes are TRBV5-4 and TRBJ1-2; D is uncertain. The CDR3 is 13 amino acids. Trimming pared 4 bases from V and 4 bases from J, leaving 11 bases between. Per the germline V gene, CDR1 is SGHNT and CDR2 is YYREEE (reference sequence).

The chain is built from TRBV6-5 and TRBJ1-2; possibly TRBD1 for D (5 bases). Germline CDR1 reads MNHEY; CDR2 reads SVGAGI. This CDR3 contains 13 residues. V was trimmed by 7 bases and J by 2 bases, leaving 11 bases between them. The CDR3: CASIKTANYGYTF. In nucleotides, the CDR3 is TGTGCCAGCATCAAGACAGCCAACTATGGCTACACCTTC.

The chain couples TRBV30 to TRBJ1-3, with D tentatively TRBD1 (5 bases). The germline gives CDR1 GTSNPN, CDR2 SVGIG (reference sequence). CDR3 length: 18 amino acids. V was pared by 6 bases and J by 2 bases, with 26 bases between. In DNA, the CDR3 is TGTGCCTGCCGCAGGATCGTGGGGCCTTCGTCCGCTGGAAACACCATATATTTT. Its translation: CACRRIVGPSSAGNTIYF.

The chain is built from TRBV3-1 (or the pseudogene TRBV3-2) and TRBJ1-2, with a weak D call TRBD1 (6 bases). The CDR3 runs 13 residues. V lost 8 bases, J lost 4 bases, and 14 bases lay in between. The germline V gene encodes CDR1 LGHDT and CDR2 YNNKEL (reference sequence). The chain's CDR3 is CASAPDSLYGYTF. Here the CDR3 DNA reads TGTGCCAGCGCTCCGGACAGCCTCTATGGCTACACCTTC.

This chain uses TRBV27 with TRBJ1-3; D is ambiguous. V dropped 5 bases and J dropped 2 bases, with 7 bases sitting between them. The germline V gene encodes CDR1 MNHEY and CDR2 SMNVEV (reference sequence). The CDR3 runs to 13 residues. The CDR3 loop is CASSPVPGNTIYF. CDR3 nucleotides: TGTGCCAGCAGTCCAGTCCCTGGAAACACCATATATTTT.

This sequence joins TRBV3-1 (or the pseudogene TRBV3-2) and TRBJ2-4; 11 bases are a match to TRBD2. Germline CDR1 and CDR2: LGHDT and YNNKEL (reference sequence). This CDR3 comprises 17 residues. V lost 4 bases, J lost 6 bases, and 11 bases stayed unmatched. DNA of the CDR3: TGTGCCAGCAGCCCCCTACCTAGCGGGGGGTGGGGAAACATTCAGTACTTC. This translates into CASSPLPSGGWGNIQYF.

The chain combines TRBV27 with TRBJ1-1, with 7 bases that match TRBD1. The CDR3 has 17 residues. J was trimmed by 1 base and V by 4 bases; bases with no gene match: 12. CDR1 and CDR2 (germline): MNHEY, SMNVEV (reference sequence). CDR3 in amino acids: CASSYQSPGTANTEAFF. The DNA of the CDR3 is TGTGCCAGCAGTTACCAGAGTCCCGGGACAGCGAACACTGAAGCTTTCTTT.

This clone turned up a few times. This chain uses TRBV4-3 with TRBJ1-1, with TRBD1 matching over 7 bases. This CDR3 contains 13 residues. Looked up from germline, CDR1 is LGHNA and CDR2 is YSLEER. Trimming removed 3 bases from V and 4 bases from J; junction bases left unmatched: 2. CDR3 bases: TGCGCCAGCAGCCACCAGGGGGGCACTGAAGCTTTCTTT. Translation: CASSHQGGTEAFF.

This clone was picked up a small number of times. This chain links TRBV7-3 with TRBJ2-1, with 12 nucleotides matching TRBD2. V was pared by 5 bases and J by 2 bases, with 16 bases of the junction left unmatched. This CDR3 has 20 residues. CDR1 is SGHTA, CDR2 FQGTGA, per germline. CDR3 in DNA: TGTGCCAGCAGCGCAACCGGGACTAGCGGGTCTAAAGCCCCCTACAATGAGCAGTTCTTC. The encoded protein is CASSATGTSGSKAPYNEQFF.

The chain joins TRBV11-3 to TRBJ2-1; D perhaps matches TRBD2 (6 bases). V was pared by 4 bases and J by 7 bases, with 8 bases between. CDR1 is SGHNT, CDR2 YENEEA, per germline. The CDR3 totals 12 residues. CDR3 protein: CASSWDSNEQFF. CDR3 nucleotide sequence: TGTGCCAGCAGCTGGGACTCAAATGAGCAGTTCTTC.

This clone appeared a single time. This chain links TRBV6-6 with TRBJ1-1; no clear D gene. V was trimmed by 7 bases and J by 6 bases, leaving 21 bases between them. The germline V gene encodes CDR1 MNHNY and CDR2 SVGAGI (reference sequence). This CDR3 contains 15 residues. The CDR3 here is CASTETTRAKAEAFF. The CDR3 DNA reads as TGTGCCAGCACCGAGACGACGAGGGCAAAGGCTGAAGCTTTCTTT.

This chain links TRBV6-5 with TRBJ2-3; 9 bases match TRBD2. The CDR3 sequence is 16 residues long. V gave up 2 bases and J gave up 5 bases; unmatched junction bases: 8. Germline lookup yields CDR1 MNHEY and CDR2 SVGAGI. This CDR3 is CASSYKRGAPEDTQYF. In nucleotides, the CDR3 is TGTGCCAGCAGTTACAAGCGGGGGGCCCCTGAAGATACGCAGTATTTT.

This clone was seen only a few times. This chain connects TRBV5-4 to TRBJ1-2; 9 nucleotides match TRBD1. Germline V gene sequence: CDR1 SGHNT, CDR2 YYREEE (reference sequence). The CDR3 sequence is 16 residues long. Unmatched junction bases numbered 6, after V lost 0 bases and J lost 3 bases. The CDR3 reads CASSLVSRTGDYGYTF. CDR3 bases: TGTGCCAGCAGCTTGGTGTCCCGGACAGGGGACTATGGCTACACCTTC. Full variable domain (missing parts from reference TRBV5-4 and TRBJ1-2): ETGVTQSPTHLIKTRGQQVTLRCSSQSGHNTVSWYQQALGQGPQFIFQYYREEENGRGNFPPRFSGLQFPNYSSELNVNALELDDSALYLCASSLVSRTGDYGYTFGSGTRLTVV.

The chain recombines TRBV18 with TRBJ1-2; 7 bases fit TRBD1. Germline trimming cut 2 bases from V and 5 bases from J; bases unmatched to any gene: 5. The CDR3 length is 14 residues. Germline V gene sequence: CDR1 KGHSH, CDR2 LQKENI. CDR3 in amino acids: CASSPGQDSYGYTF. DNA of the CDR3: TGTGCCAGCTCACCAGGACAGGATTCGTATGGCTACACCTTC.